The present TCR beta chain was sequenced within a study of shared clonotypes between healthy human individuals. Across the study: CD4 naive cells filled three plates per donor, CD4 memory three, CD8 naive two and CD8 memory one. The study's findings and limits: What rarefaction showed was incomplete sorted-subset sequencing despite large depth.

V was pared by 11 bases and J by 2 bases, with 12 bases between. Germline CDR1 is SNHLY and CDR2 is FYNNEI. The CDR3 has 12 amino acids. TCRdb's copy holds only in-frame clones and misses some; the assay was immunoSEQ multiplex PCR. The table lists some 2.4 million clones, 93% of them singletons. A remark on this clone: Antigen specificity is unknown.

Investigators divided CD4+ cells into CD45RA+ naive and CD45RA-negative memory subsets. This clonotype was sampled from a man younger than 35 in good health. Some clones in this sample may be carry-over from other donors' samples. Sequenced input: naive CD4+ T cells from PBMCs. Subset here: CD45RA+ positively selected. The V gene is TRBV2, the J gene TRBJ1-2; D remains ambiguous. The CDR3 here is CAGRNVNYGYTF. The CDR3 DNA is TGTGCCGGACGAAACGTCAACTATGGCTACACCTTC.